These 11 T cell receptor beta chains were all obtained from the same sample, sequenced in a study of cytomegalovirus exposure and HLA in healthy donors. Clones were read by immunoSEQ multiplex PCR, and TCRdb kept only the in-frame ones, dropping some. The data show under 300,000 clones, with approximately 83% seen just once and over 0.95% held by the top ten. Source material: PBMCs. These receptors came from a woman between 25 and 40 years old in good health and CMV-seropositive.

This rearrangement joins TRBV28 to TRBJ1-2; D is ambiguous. The CDR3 is 15 residues long. Germline V CDR1 and CDR2: MDHEN, SYDVKM. V was shortened by 3 bases and J by 4 bases, with 15 bases between the two germline ends. DNA of the CDR3: TGTGCCAGCAGTTTTCGTGACGAGGGAATCTATGGCTACACCTTC. Its protein is CASSFRDEGIYGYTF.

This clone came up many times. The V gene is TRBV25-1, the J gene TRBJ2-7, with a possible D match to TRBD2 (6 bases). This CDR3 contains 13 residues. Germline values: CDR1 MGHDK, CDR2 SYGVNS. The ends were cut back, 4 bases at V and 2 bases at J, with 9 bases in the middle. CDR3 residues: CASSGREPYEQYF. The CDR3 nucleotides read TGTGCCAGCAGTGGGAGGGAGCCCTACGAGCAGTACTTC.

The V and J genes are TRBV2 and TRBJ2-7; no definite D call. Trimming cost V 7 bases and J 6 bases, with 16 bases left between them. Per the germline V gene, CDR1 is SNHLY and CDR2 is FYNNEI. The CDR3 is made up of 13 amino acids. The CDR3 spells CASTSESGTEQYF. In nucleotides, the CDR3 is TGTGCCAGCACCAGCGAGTCGGGTACCGAGCAGTACTTC.

V usage is TRBV7-9 and J usage is TRBJ2-1, with D possibly being TRBD2 (6 bases). V dropped 4 bases and J dropped 1 base, with 11 bases sitting between them. Per germline, CDR1 SEHNR and CDR2 FQNEAQ (reference sequence). This CDR3 has 15 amino acids. DNA for the CDR3: TGTGCCAGCAGCTCCTTAGCGGATTCCTACAATGAGCAGTTCTTC. It yields the protein CASSSLADSYNEQFF.

The chain has TRBV2 and TRBJ2-3; 8 bases fit TRBD2. The CDR3 loop spans 14 amino acids. Per germline, CDR1 SNHLY and CDR2 FYNNEI. V shed 4 bases, J shed 6 bases, and the junction held 6 bases outside the gene matches. The CDR3 DNA reads TGTGCCAGCAGTGTGGCGGGAGGCCCGGATACGCAGTATTTT. Translated: CASSVAGGPDTQYF.

This clone was counted a single time. CDR3 loop: CASSVRDSYYSNQPQHF. The DNA of the CDR3 is TGTGCCAGCAGTGTTAGGGACAGTTATTATAGCAATCAGCCCCAGCATTTT. The chain carries TRBV6-1 and TRBJ1-5, with 7 bases lining up with TRBD1. The CDR3 has 17 residues. V lost 4 bases to trimming and J lost 0 bases; unmatched junction nucleotides: 9. CDR1 is MNHNS and CDR2 is SASEGT in the germline V gene.

This CDR3 reads CASSLFQSRTSEVTQYF. As DNA, the CDR3 is TGTGCCAGCAGTTTATTCCAGTCCAGGACTAGCGAGGTGACCCAGTACTTC. The chain employs TRBV27 and TRBJ2-5; 9 bases are shared with TRBD2. V trimming: 1 base; J trimming: 7 bases; junction bases outside the gene matches: 13. CDR1 and CDR2 (germline): MNHEY, SMNVEV (reference sequence). The CDR3 loop spans 17 amino acids.

The chain couples TRBV27 to TRBJ1-4; D is unresolved. Trimming took 8 bases from V and 5 from J, leaving 6 bases between them. CDR3 size: 11 residues. Germline CDR1 MNHEY, CDR2 SMNVEV (reference sequence). The CDR3 sequence: CASGRNEKLFF. The CDR3 DNA reads TGTGCCAGCGGGAGAAATGAAAAACTGTTTTTT.

The chain has TRBV6-6 and TRBJ2-2; D gene unclear. V was clipped by 6 bases and J by 3 bases, with 17 bases between them. This CDR3 comprises 16 residues. Germline-derived CDR1 and CDR2 are MNHNY and SVGAGI (reference sequence). CDR3 bases: TGTGCCAGCAGCCCCCTAGAATTAACGGACACCGGGGAGCTGTTTTTT. Translated, it gives CASSPLELTDTGELFF.

This clone was seen more than once but under ten times. The rearrangement links TRBV7-9 to TRBJ2-1; 10 nucleotides align to TRBD2. The CDR3 totals 16 residues. Looked up from germline, CDR1 is SEHNR and CDR2 is FQNEAQ (reference sequence). The J segment lost 9 bases and the V segment lost 5 bases, leaving 13 bases of the junction unmatched. The CDR3 DNA follows: TGTGCCAGCAGCCCGCTGGTTGGAAGCGGGAGGGCTGAGCAGTTCTTC. Translating gives CASSPLVGSGRAEQFF. The full variable domain, completed using reference TRBV7-9 and TRBJ2-1, is DTGVSQNPRHKITKRGQNVTFRCDPISEHNRLYWYRQTLGQGPEFLTYFQNEAQLEKSRLLSDRFSAERPKGSFSTLEIQRTEQGDSAMYLCASSPLVGSGRAEQFFGPGTRLTVL.

The rearrangement uses TRBV25-1 and TRBJ2-1; 8 bases fit TRBD2. The CDR3 is 14 amino acids. V was clipped by 4 bases and J by 5 bases; unmatched bases: 4. Germline assignment: CDR1 MGHDK and CDR2 SYGVNS. The CDR3 loop reads CASSVGRGDNEQFF. The DNA of the CDR3 is TGTGCCAGCAGTGTCGGGAGGGGGGACAATGAGCAGTTCTTC.